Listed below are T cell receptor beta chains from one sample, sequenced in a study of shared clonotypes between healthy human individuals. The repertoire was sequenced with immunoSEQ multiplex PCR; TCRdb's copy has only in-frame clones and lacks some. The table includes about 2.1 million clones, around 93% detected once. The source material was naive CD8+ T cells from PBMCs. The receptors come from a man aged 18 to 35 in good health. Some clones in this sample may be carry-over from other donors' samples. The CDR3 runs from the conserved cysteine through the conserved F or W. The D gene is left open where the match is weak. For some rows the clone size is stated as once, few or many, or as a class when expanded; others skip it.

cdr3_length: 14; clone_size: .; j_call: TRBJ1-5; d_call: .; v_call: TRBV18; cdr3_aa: CASSPGGSNQPQHF; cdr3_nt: TGTGCCAGCTCACCAGGGGGTAGCAATCAGCCCCAGCATTTT
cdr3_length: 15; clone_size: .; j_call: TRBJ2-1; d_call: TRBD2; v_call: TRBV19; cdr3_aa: CASSTVAGAYNEQFF; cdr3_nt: TGTGCCAGTAGTACTGTAGCGGGAGCCTACAATGAGCAGTTCTTC
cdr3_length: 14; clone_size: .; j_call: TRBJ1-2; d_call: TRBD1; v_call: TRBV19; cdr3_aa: CASSYRGSDYGYTF; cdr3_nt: TGTGCCAGTAGTTACAGGGGGTCTGACTATGGCTACACCTTC
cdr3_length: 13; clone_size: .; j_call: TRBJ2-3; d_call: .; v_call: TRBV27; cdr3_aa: CASSLRGTDTQYF; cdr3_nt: TGTGCCAGCAGTTTGCGGGGTACGGATACGCAGTATTTT
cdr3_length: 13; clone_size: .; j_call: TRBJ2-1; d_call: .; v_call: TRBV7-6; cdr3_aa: CASRELEMGEQFF; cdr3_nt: TGTGCCAGCAGGGAGCTAGAGATGGGTGAGCAGTTCTTC
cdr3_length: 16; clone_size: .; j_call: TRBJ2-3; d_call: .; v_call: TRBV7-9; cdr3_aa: CASSTKWGPGTDTQYF; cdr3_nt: TGTGCCAGCAGCACCAAGTGGGGACCAGGCACAGATACGCAGTATTTT
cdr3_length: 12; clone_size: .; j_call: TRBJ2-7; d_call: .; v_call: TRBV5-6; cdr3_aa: CASSLAGTEQYF; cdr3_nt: TGTGCCAGCAGCTTGGCTGGCACCGAGCAGTACTTC
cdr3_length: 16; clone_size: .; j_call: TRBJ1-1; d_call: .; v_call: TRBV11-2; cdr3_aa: CASSQGLRQVNTEAFF; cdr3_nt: TGTGCCAGCAGCCAAGGACTCAGACAGGTGAACACTGAAGCTTTCTTT
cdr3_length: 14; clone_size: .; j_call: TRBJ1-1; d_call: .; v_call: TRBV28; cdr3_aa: CASSLTRAGTEAFF; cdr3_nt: TGTGCCAGCAGTTTGACAAGGGCCGGGACTGAAGCTTTCTTT
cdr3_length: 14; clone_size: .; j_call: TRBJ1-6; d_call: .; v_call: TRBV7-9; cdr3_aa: CASSPGQNNSPLHF; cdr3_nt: TGTGCCAGCAGCCCTGGACAGAATAATTCACCCCTCCACTTT
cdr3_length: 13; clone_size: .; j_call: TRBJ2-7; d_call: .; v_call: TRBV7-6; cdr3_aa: CASSFRTSYEQYF; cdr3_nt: TGTGCCAGCAGCTTTCGGACCAGCTACGAGCAGTACTTC
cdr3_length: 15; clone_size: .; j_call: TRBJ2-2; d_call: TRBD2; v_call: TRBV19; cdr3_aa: CASSKQRDGTGELFF; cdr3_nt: TGTGCCAGTAGTAAGCAGCGGGATGGCACCGGGGAGCTGTTTTTT
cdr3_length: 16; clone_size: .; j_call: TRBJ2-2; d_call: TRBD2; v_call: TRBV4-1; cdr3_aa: CASSYGAGVGTGELFF; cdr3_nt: TGCGCCAGCAGTTACGGGGCGGGAGTAGGTACCGGGGAGCTGTTTTTT
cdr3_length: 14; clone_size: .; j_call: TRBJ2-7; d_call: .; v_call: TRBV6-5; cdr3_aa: CASSYFGIPNEQYF; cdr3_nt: TGTGCCAGCAGTTACTTCGGTATACCCAACGAGCAGTACTTC
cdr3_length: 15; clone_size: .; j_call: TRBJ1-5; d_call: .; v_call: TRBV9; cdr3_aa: CASSITGNSNQPQHF; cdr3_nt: TGTGCCAGCTCTATAACAGGGAATAGCAATCAGCCCCAGCATTTT
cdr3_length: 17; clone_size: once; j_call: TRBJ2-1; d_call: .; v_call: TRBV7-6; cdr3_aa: CASSPPRRDYSYNEQFF; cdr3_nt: TGTGCCAGCAGCCCGCCGCGGCGGGATTACTCCTACAATGAGCAGTTCTTC
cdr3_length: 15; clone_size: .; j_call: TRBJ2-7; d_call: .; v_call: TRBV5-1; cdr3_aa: CASSLTSNSVYEQYF; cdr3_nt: TGCGCCAGCAGCTTGACATCTAACAGCGTCTACGAGCAGTACTTC
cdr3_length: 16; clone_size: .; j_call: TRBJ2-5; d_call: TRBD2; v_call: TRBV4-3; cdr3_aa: CASSRGLAGDSETQYF; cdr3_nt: TGCGCCAGCAGCCGGGGACTAGCGGGAGATTCGGAGACCCAGTACTTC
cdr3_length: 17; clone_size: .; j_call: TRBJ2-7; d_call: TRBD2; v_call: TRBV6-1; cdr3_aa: CASSEGDRLAASYEQYF; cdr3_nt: TGTGCCAGCAGTGAAGGGGATAGACTAGCGGCATCCTACGAGCAGTACTTC
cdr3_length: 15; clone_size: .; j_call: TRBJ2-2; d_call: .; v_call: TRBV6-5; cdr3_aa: CASSYSRARTGELFF; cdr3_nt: TGTGCCAGCAGTTACTCGCGGGCGCGGACCGGGGAGCTGTTTTTT
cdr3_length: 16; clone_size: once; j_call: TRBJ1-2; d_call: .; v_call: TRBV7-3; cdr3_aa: CASSQTPRDMGYGYTF; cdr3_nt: TGTGCCAGCAGCCAGACCCCCCGGGACATGGGCTATGGCTACACCTTC
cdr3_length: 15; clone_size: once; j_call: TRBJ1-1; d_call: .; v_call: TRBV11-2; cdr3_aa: CASSLNRGVRTEAFF; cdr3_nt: TGTGCCAGCAGCTTAAACCGGGGTGTGAGAACTGAAGCTTTCTTT
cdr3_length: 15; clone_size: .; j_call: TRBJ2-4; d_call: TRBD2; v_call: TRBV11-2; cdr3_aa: CASSLEGREQNIQYF; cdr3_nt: TGTGCCAGCAGCTTAGAAGGGCGGGAGCAAAACATTCAGTACTTC
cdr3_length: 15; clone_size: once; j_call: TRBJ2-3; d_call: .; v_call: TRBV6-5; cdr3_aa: CASRHSDRPTDTQYF; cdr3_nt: TGTGCCAGCAGACATTCGGACAGACCCACAGATACGCAGTATTTT
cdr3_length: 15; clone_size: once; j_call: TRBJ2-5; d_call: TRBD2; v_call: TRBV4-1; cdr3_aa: CASSQGAGVRETQYF; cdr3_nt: TGCGCCAGCAGCCAGGGTGCGGGAGTGAGAGAGACCCAGTACTTC
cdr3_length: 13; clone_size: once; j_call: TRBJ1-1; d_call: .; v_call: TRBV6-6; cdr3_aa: CASSYSPGPEAFF; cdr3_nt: TGTGCCAGCAGTTACTCGCCAGGTCCGGAAGCTTTCTTT
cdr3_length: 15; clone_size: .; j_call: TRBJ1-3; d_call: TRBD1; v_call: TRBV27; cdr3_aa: CASSPTGVTGNTIYF; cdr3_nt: TGTGCCAGCAGCCCGACAGGGGTCACTGGAAACACCATATATTTT
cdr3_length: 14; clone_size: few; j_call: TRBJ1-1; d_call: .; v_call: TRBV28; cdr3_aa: CASSPWGANTEAFF; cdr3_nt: TGTGCCAGCAGTCCCTGGGGTGCGAACACTGAAGCTTTCTTT